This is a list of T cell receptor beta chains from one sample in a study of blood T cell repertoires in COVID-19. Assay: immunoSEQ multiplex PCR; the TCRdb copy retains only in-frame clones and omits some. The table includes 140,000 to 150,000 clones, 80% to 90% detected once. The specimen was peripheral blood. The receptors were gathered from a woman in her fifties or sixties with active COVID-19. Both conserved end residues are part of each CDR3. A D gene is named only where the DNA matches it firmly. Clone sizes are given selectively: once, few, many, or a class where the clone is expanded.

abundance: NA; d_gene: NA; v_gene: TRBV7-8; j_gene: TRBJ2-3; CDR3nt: TGTGCCAGCGCCCTCTTTGCGGTCCGCACAGATACGCAGTATTTT; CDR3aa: CASALFAVRTDTQYF
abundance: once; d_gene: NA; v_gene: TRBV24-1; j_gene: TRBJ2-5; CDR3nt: TGTGCCACCAGTGGCGGAGGACCAACCCAGGAGACCCAGTACTTC; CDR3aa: CATSGGGPTQETQYF
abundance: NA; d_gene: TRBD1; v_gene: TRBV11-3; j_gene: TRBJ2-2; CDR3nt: TGTGCCAGCAGCTCGCCGGGACAGGAGACAACCGGGGAGCTGTTTTTT; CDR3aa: CASSSPGQETTGELFF
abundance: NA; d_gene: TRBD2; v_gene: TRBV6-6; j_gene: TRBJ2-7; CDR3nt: TGTGCCAGCAGTCGGGGACTAGCGGACTCCTACGAGCAGTACTTC; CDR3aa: CASSRGLADSYEQYF
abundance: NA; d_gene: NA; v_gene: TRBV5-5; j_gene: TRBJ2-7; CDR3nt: TGTGCCAGCAGCTTCCGGGGTGGGGAGCAGTACTTC; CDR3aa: CASSFRGGEQYF
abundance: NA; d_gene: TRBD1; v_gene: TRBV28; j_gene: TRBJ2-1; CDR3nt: TGTGCCAGCAGTTTAGACCCACCCGGGACAGGGTCCTATGAGCAGTTCTTC; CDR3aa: CASSLDPPGTGSYEQFF
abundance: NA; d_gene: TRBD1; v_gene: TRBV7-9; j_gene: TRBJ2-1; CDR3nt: TGTGCCAGCAGCTTAGCGGGGACAGGACGCACCTACAATGAGCAGTTCTTC; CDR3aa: CASSLAGTGRTYNEQFF
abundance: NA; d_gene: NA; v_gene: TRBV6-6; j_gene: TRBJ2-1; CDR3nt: TGTGCCAGCAGTTACGGGGCAGGCATCAATGAGCAGTTCTTC; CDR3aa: CASSYGAGINEQFF
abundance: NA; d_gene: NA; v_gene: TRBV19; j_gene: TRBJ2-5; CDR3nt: TGTGCCAGTAGTGTAGACTACCTACAAGAGACCCAGTACTTC; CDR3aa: CASSVDYLQETQYF
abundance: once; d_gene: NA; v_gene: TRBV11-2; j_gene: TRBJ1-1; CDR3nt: TGTGCCAGCAGCTTTTTAACGGGGAGCACTGAAGCTTTCTTT; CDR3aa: CASSFLTGSTEAFF
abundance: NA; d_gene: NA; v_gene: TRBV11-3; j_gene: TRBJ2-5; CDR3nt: TGTGCCAGCAGGCCCGCAGCGAGGGACCAAGAGACCCAGTACTTC; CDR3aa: CASRPAARDQETQYF
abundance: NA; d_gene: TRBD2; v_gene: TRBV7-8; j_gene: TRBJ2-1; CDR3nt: TGTGCCAGCAGCTTAGCGCGGATTCTAGCGGGAGGAAGCTCCTACAATGAGCAGTTCTTC; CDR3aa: CASSLARILAGGSSYNEQFF
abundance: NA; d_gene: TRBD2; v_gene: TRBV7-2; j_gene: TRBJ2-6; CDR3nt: TGTGCCAGCAGCCGCCGCAGCGGGAGGGCCAACGGGGCCAACGTCCTGACTTTC; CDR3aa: CASSRRSGRANGANVLTF
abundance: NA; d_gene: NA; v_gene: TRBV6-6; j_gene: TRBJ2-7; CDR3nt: TGTGCCAGCAGACACCGGGATAGAAACGAGCAGTACTTC; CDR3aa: CASRHRDRNEQYF
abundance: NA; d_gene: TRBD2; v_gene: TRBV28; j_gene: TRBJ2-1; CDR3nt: TGTGCCAGCAGCTACGGACTAGCCCGAATTAATGAGCAGTTCTTC; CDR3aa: CASSYGLARINEQFF
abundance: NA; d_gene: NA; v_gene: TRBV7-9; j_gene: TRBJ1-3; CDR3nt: TGTGCCAGCAGCCTGAGAATGACACCTGGAAACACCATATATTTT; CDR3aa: CASSLRMTPGNTIYF
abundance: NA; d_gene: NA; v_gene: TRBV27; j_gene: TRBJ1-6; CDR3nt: TGTGCCAGCAGTTCACGGTTTAGCTCCTATAATTCACCCCTCCACTTT; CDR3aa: CASSSRFSSYNSPLHF
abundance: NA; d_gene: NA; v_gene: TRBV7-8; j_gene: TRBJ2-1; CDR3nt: TGTGCCAGCAGCTTAGGTTACCTCACATCGAGGTCCTACAATGAGCAGTTCTTC; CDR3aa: CASSLGYLTSRSYNEQFF
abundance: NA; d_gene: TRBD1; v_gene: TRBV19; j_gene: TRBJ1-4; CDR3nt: TGTGCCAGTAGTGACAGGGGGCGCGAGGAAAAACTGTTTTTT; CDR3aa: CASSDRGREEKLFF
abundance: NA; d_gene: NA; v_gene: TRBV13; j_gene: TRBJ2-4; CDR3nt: TGTGCCAGCAGCTTAGTTCCAGAAAACATTCAGTACTTC; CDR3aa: CASSLVPENIQYF
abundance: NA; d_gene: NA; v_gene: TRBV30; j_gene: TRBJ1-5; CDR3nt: TGTGCCTGGAACCGGGGTGCCAATCAGCCCCAGCATTTT; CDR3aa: CAWNRGANQPQHF
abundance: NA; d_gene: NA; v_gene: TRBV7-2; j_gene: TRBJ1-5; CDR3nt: TGTGCCAGCAGCCGTCAAACAGGGAACAGCAATCAGCCCCAGCATTTT; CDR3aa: CASSRQTGNSNQPQHF
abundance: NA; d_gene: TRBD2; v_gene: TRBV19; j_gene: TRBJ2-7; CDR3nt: TGTGCCAGTAGTGCCTCCGCGGGAGGTGAGCAGTACTTC; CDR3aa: CASSASAGGEQYF
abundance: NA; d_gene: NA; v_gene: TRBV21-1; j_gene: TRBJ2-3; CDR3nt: TGTGCCAGCAACCCAGGGAAGGACCAGTATTTT; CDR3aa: CASNPGKDQYF
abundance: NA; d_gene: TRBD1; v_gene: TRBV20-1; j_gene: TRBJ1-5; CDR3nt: TGCAGTGCTAGTGACCAGGGGGTCGGGCAGCCCCAGCATTTT; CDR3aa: CSASDQGVGQPQHF
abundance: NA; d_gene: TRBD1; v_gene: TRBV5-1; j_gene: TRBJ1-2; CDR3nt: TGCGCCAGCAGCCCGCCGACAGGGGCCCATGGCTACACCTTC; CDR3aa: CASSPPTGAHGYTF
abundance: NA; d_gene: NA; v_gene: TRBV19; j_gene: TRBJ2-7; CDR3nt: TGTGCCAGTAACAGCGGACCTGAGGAGCAGTACTTC; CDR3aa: CASNSGPEEQYF
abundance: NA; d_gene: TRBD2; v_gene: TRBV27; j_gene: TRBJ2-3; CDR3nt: TGTGCCAGCAGTTTATCGGGCGGGAGTAGTGGAGATACGCAGTATTTT; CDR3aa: CASSLSGGSSGDTQYF
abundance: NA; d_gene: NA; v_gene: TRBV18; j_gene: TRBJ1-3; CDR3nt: TGTGCCAGCTCATCCGCCGGCCGGGTCGCTGGAAACACCATATATTTT; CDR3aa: CASSSAGRVAGNTIYF
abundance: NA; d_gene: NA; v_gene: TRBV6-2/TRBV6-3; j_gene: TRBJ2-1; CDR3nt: TGTGCCAGCAGTCTCCCAGGGCATGGCTCCTACAATGAGCAGTTCTTC; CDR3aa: CASSLPGHGSYNEQFF
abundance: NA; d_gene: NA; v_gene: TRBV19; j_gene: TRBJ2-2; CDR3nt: TGTGCCAGTAGTATAAGACTATATACCGGGGAGCTGTTTTTT; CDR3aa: CASSIRLYTGELFF
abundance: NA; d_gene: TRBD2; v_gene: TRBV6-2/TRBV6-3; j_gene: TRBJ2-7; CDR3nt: TGTGCCAGCACTTATGTAGCGGGGGCCTCCTACGAGCAGTACTTC; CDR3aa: CASTYVAGASYEQYF
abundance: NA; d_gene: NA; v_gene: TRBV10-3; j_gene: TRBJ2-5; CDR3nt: TGTGCCATCAGTGAGTCGAGGGAAGAGACCCAGTACTTC; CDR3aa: CAISESREETQYF
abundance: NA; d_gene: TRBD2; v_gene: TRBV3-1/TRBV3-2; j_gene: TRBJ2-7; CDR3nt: TGTGCCAGCAGCCACCTAGCGGGACGCCCGAACGAGCAGTACTTC; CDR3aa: CASSHLAGRPNEQYF
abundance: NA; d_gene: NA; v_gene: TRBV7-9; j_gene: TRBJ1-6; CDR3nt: TGTGCCAGCAGTTGGAGCGGCTCCTATAATTCACCCCTCCACTTT; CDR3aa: CASSWSGSYNSPLHF
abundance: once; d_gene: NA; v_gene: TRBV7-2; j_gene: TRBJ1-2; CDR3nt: TGTGCCAGCAGCTCCACAGGCTATGGCTACACCTTC; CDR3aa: CASSSTGYGYTF
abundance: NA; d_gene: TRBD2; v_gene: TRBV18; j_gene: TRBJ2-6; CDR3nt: TGTGCCAGCTCTCCTCGGACTAGCGGAACCTCTGGGGCCAACGTCCTGACTTTC; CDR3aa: CASSPRTSGTSGANVLTF
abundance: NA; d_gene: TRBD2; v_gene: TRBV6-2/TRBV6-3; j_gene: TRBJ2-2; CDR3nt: TGTGCCAGCAGTTACCGACTAGCGGGACCGTCCCCGAACACCGGGGAGCTGTTTTTT; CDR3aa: CASSYRLAGPSPNTGELFF
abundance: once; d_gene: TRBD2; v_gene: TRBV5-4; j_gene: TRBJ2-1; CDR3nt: TGTGCCAGCAGCTCGGGCTTTACCGGGACTAGCGGGAGAGGTGAGCAGTTCTTC; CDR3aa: CASSSGFTGTSGRGEQFF
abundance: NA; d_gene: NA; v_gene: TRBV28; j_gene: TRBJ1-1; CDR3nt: TGTGCCACCCTGACAGACTTCAACACTGAAGCTTTCTTT; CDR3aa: CATLTDFNTEAFF
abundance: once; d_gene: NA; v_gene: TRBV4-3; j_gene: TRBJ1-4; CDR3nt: TGCGCCAGCAGCTACAGGGCCCGCTACCGGGGTAATGAAAAACTGTTTTTT; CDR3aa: CASSYRARYRGNEKLFF
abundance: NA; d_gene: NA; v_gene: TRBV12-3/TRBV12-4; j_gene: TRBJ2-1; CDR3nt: TGTGCCAGCAGTTTTTCTAGAATCGGGGAGCAGTTCTTC; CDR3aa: CASSFSRIGEQFF
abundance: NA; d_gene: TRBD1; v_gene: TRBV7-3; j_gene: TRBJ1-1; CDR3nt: TGTGCCAGCAGCTCACAGGGGGTCACTGAAGCTTTCTTT; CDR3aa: CASSSQGVTEAFF
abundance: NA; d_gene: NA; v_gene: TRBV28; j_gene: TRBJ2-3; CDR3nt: TGTGCCAGCAGTACCTACCCGACAGGGACTTACACAGATACGCAGTATTTT; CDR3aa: CASSTYPTGTYTDTQYF
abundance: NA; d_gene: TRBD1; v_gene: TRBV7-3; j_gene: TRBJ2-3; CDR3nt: TGTGCCAGCAGCCGGGACAGGGGTACAGATACGCAGTATTTT; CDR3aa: CASSRDRGTDTQYF
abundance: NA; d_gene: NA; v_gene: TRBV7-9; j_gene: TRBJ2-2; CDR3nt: TGTGCCAGCAGCACTCACGGGGTCGCCGGGGAGCTGTTTTTT; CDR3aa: CASSTHGVAGELFF
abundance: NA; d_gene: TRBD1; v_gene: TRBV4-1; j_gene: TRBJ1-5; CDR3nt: TGCGCCAGCAGCCAAGGGGACAGGGGGCCGGGGGGGTCCCAGCATTTT; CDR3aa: CASSQGDRGPGGSQHF
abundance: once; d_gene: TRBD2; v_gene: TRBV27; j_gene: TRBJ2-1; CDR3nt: TGTGCCAGCAGTTTAAGCCTAGCGGGCATGTATAATGAGCAGTTCTTC; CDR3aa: CASSLSLAGMYNEQFF
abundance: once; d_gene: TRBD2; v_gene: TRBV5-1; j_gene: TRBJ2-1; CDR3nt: TGCGCCAGCAGAGCTTTAGCGGGCGGAGCTAATGAGCAGTTCTTC; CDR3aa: CASRALAGGANEQFF
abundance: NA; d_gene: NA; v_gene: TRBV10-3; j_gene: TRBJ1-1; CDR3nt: TGTGCCATCAGTGACAGGGCGGGACCTCATAGGGACACTGAAGCTTTCTTT; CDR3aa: CAISDRAGPHRDTEAFF